A selection of T cell receptor beta chains follows, all from one sample in a study of Ad26.COV2.S vaccination and SARS-CoV-2 variants. This table comes from immunoSEQ multiplex PCR, and its TCRdb copy is limited to in-frame clones, with some not included. The table records about 240,000 clones, 88% of them present only once. Sequencing was performed on peripheral blood, taken in a trial of Ad26.COV2.S vaccine versus placebo. The source of these receptors is a person aged 18 to 65 who received the Ad26.COV2.S COVID-19 vaccine or a placebo. Each CDR3 is given with its conserved first and last residue. The D gene is left open where the match is weak. The size field is filled for only some rows; it gives once, few, many or a size class.

v_call: TRBV28
j_call: TRBJ1-5
clone_size: NA
d_call: NA
cdr3_aa: CASIGGAGQPQHF
cdr3_nt: TGTGCCAGCATAGGAGGGGCGGGTCAGCCCCAGCATTTT

v_call: TRBV21-1
j_call: TRBJ2-2
clone_size: NA
d_call: NA
cdr3_aa: CASSKMWHLNTGELFF
cdr3_nt: TGTGCCAGCAGCAAAATGTGGCATCTGAACACCGGGGAGCTGTTTTTT

v_call: TRBV7-2
j_call: TRBJ1-2
clone_size: NA
d_call: NA
cdr3_aa: CASSLGHNYGYTF
cdr3_nt: TGTGCCAGCAGCTTAGGACACAACTATGGCTACACCTTC

v_call: TRBV15
j_call: TRBJ1-6
clone_size: NA
d_call: NA
cdr3_aa: CATSREEVGDKTSYNSPLHF
cdr3_nt: TGTGCCACCAGCAGAGAAGAGGTCGGGGACAAAACTTCCTATAATTCACCCCTCCACTTT

v_call: TRBV3-1/TRBV3-2
j_call: TRBJ2-5
clone_size: NA
d_call: NA
cdr3_aa: CASSQGSGSETQYF
cdr3_nt: TGTGCCAGCAGCCAAGGTTCCGGGAGTGAGACCCAGTACTTC

v_call: TRBV2
j_call: TRBJ2-1
clone_size: NA
d_call: TRBD2
cdr3_aa: CASTGLAGARRSEQFF
cdr3_nt: TGTGCCAGTACGGGACTAGCGGGGGCCCGTCGGAGTGAGCAGTTCTTC

v_call: TRBV19
j_call: TRBJ1-2
clone_size: NA
d_call: NA
cdr3_aa: CASNPGAANYGYTF
cdr3_nt: TGTGCCAGTAATCCCGGCGCAGCAAACTATGGCTACACCTTC

v_call: TRBV6-5
j_call: TRBJ2-5
clone_size: NA
d_call: NA
cdr3_aa: CASRPTGGKSTQYF
cdr3_nt: TGTGCCAGCAGGCCGACTGGGGGGAAGAGTACCCAGTACTTC

v_call: TRBV18
j_call: TRBJ2-3
clone_size: NA
d_call: TRBD1
cdr3_aa: CASSPRRTGSSTDTQYF
cdr3_nt: TGTGCCAGCTCACCAAGAAGGACAGGGAGTAGCACAGATACGCAGTATTTT

v_call: TRBV6-2/TRBV6-3
j_call: TRBJ2-7
clone_size: few
d_call: TRBD1
cdr3_aa: CASSGRDRSYEQYF
cdr3_nt: TGTGCCAGCAGTGGACGGGACAGATCCTACGAGCAGTACTTC

v_call: TRBV28
j_call: TRBJ2-1
clone_size: NA
d_call: NA
cdr3_aa: CASTLGGNHQISYNEQFF
cdr3_nt: TGTGCCAGCACCCTGGGGGGAAATCACCAGATCTCCTACAATGAGCAGTTCTTC

v_call: TRBV5-5
j_call: TRBJ1-5
clone_size: once
d_call: TRBD1
cdr3_aa: CASSPGQSLFNQPQHF
cdr3_nt: TGTGCCAGCAGCCCGGGACAGTCGCTTTTCAATCAGCCCCAGCATTTT

v_call: TRBV3-1/TRBV3-2
j_call: TRBJ1-5
clone_size: NA
d_call: TRBD1
cdr3_aa: CASSEGANQPQHF
cdr3_nt: TGTGCCAGCAGCGAGGGGGCCAATCAGCCCCAGCATTTT

v_call: TRBV3-1/TRBV3-2
j_call: TRBJ2-1
clone_size: NA
d_call: TRBD2
cdr3_aa: CASSPTLGGGSYNEQFF
cdr3_nt: TGTGCCAGCAGCCCCACCTTGGGGGGGGGTTCCTACAATGAGCAGTTCTTC

v_call: TRBV12-3/TRBV12-4
j_call: TRBJ1-5
clone_size: once
d_call: NA
cdr3_aa: CASSFTGRPQHF
cdr3_nt: TGTGCCAGCAGTTTTACGGGTCGGCCCCAGCATTTT